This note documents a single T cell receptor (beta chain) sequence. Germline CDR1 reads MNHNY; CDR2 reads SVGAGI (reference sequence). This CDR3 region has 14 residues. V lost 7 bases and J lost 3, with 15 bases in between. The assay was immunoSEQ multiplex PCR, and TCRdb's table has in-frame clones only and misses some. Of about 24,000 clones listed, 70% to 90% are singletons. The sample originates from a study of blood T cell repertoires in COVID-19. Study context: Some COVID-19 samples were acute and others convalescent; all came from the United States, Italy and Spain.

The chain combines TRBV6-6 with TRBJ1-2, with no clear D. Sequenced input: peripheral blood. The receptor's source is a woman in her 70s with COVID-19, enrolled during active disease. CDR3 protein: CASNSRGKDYGYTF. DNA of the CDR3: TGTGCCAGCAACTCCCGCGGGAAGGACTATGGCTACACCTTC.